This T cell receptor (beta chain) was recovered during a study of blood T cell repertoires in COVID-19. Whole-study context: Sites across the United States, Italy and Spain contributed samples from acute and convalescent COVID-19. In each case, the material was cDNA or gDNA derived from T cells, B-cell-depleted T cells, or PBMCs.

Participants were placed into cohorts based on the clinical history they reported. The CDR3 totals 14 residues. CDR1 and CDR2 from the germline V gene are ENHRY and SYGVKD. With V trimmed by 6 bases and J by 5 bases, 3 bases remained unmatched. Methods used by the authors: Researchers report that nucleated cell counts were estimated from reference gene primer amplification. Profiling relied on immunoSEQ multiplex PCR, and the TCRdb table lists in-frame clones only, not all of them. V, J and clone size are taken as reported in that table, and D and trimming were inferred from the DNA itself. The repertoire holds 150,000 to 200,000 clones, with approximately 86% as singletons.

The specimen was PBMCs or T cells enriched from blood (not recorded which). The V call is TRBV10-3, the J call TRBJ2-3; the match to TRBD2 covers 12 bases. This receptor was obtained from a woman in her thirties or forties in a cohort exposed to, infected with or recovered from COVID-19 (not recorded which). The CDR3: CAISPSGGGDTQYF. The CDR3 DNA reads as TGTGCCATCAGCCCTAGCGGGGGGGGAGATACGCAGTATTTT.